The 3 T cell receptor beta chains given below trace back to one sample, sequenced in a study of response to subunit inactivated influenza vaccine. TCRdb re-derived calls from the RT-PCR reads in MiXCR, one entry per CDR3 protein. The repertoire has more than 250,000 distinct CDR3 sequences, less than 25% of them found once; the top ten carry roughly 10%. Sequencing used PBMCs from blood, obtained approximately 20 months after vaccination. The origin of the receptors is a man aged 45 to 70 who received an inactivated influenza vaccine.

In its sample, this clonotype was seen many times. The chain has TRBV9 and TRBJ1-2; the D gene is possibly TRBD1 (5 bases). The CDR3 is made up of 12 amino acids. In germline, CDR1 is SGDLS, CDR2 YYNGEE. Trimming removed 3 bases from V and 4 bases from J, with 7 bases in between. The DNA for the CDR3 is TGTGCCAGCAGCGCCGGGGGCTATGGCTACACCTTC. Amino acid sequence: CASSAGGYGYTF. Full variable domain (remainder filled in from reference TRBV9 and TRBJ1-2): DSGVTQTPKHLITATGQRVTLRCSPRSGDLSVYWYQQSLDQGLQFLIQYYNGEERAKGNILERFSAQQFPDLHSELNLSSLELGDSALYFCASSAGGYGYTFGSGTRLTVV.

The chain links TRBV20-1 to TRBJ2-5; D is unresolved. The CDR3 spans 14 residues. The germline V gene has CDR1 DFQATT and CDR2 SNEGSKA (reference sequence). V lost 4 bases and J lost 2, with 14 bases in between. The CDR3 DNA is TGCAGTGCTACCGACTCGATGGGACAAGAGACCCAGTACTTC. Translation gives CSATDSMGQETQYF.

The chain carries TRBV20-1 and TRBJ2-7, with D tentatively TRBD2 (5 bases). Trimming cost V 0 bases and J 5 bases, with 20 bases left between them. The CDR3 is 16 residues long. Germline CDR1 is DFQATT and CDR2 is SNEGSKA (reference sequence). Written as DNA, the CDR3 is TGCAGTGCTAGAGATCTGAGGCGAGGAGGACTGGACGAGCAGTACTTC. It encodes CSARDLRRGGLDEQYF.